This T cell receptor (beta chain) was captured in a study of human T cells and chemical hapten exposure. Study-level information: Sensitization applied 2% DPC to approximately 2 cm by approximately 2 cm of upper inner arm skin.

TCRdb reprocessed the RACE reads with MiXCR, giving one entry per CDR3 protein. This sample has approximately 400,000 distinct CDR3 sequences, with around 4.8% found just once. There are many counts of this clonotype. Its antigen is currently unknown. Time point given: patch test 1, 2 weeks after DPC sensitization. This sample's treatment: therapeutic diphenylcyclopropenone sensitization with weekly scalp DPC. Those who donated were patients with alopecia, 18 to 70 years of age, and suitable for DPC. Study-level points and caveats: Among expanded TCRs, significantly more large CDR3 similarity clusters formed than among controls.

Per the germline V gene, CDR1 is SEHNR and CDR2 is FQNEAQ (reference sequence). This CDR3 region has 13 residues. V lost 2 bases and J lost 7, with 8 bases in between. The input for sequencing was whole blood, taken in connection with sensitization to the hapten diphenylcyclopropenone (DPC). The V and J genes are TRBV7-9 and TRBJ2-2, with D unresolved. The TCR originated in a woman aged 45-59 years with alopecia areata. Some clones in this sample may be carry-over from other donors' samples. CDR3 bases: TGTGCCAGCAGCTTACCGGTTAACGGGGAGCTGTTTTTT. Protein sequence: CASSLPVNGELFF.